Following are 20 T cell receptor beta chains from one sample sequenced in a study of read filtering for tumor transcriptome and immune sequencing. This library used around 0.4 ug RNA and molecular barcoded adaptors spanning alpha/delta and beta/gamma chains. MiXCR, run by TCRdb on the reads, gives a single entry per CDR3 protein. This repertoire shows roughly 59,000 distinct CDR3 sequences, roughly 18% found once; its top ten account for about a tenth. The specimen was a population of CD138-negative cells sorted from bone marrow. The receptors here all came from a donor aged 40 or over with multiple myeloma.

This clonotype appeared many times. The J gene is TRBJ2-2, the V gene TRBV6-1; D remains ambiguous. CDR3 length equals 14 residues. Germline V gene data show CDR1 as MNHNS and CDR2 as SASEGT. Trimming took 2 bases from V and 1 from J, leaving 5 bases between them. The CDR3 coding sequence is TGTGCCAGCAGTGAATATCGGAACACCGGGGAGCTGTTTTTT. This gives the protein CASSEYRNTGELFF.

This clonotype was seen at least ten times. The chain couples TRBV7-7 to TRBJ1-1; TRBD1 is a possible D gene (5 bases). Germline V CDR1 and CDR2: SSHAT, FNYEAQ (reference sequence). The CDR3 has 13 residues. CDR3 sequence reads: CALSEGTNTEAFF. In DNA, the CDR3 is TGTGCTCTCTCCGAAGGGACGAACACTGAAGCTTTCTTT.

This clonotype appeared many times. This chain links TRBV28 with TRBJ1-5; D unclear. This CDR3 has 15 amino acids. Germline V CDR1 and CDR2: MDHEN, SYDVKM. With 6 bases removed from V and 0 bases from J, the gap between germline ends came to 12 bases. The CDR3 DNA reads TGTGCCAGCAGCCCCGACCAATATAGCAATCAGCCCCAGCATTTT. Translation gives CASSPDQYSNQPQHF.

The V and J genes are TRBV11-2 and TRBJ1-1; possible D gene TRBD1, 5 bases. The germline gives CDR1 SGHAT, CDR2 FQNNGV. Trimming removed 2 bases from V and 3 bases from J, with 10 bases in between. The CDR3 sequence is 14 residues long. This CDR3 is CASSLSRGDTEAFF. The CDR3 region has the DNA TGTGCCAGCAGCTTATCCCGAGGGGACACTGAAGCTTTCTTT. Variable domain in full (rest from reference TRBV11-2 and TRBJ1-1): EAGVAQSPRYKIIEKRQSVAFWCNPISGHATLYWYQQILGQGPKLLIQFQNNGVVDDSQLPKDRFSAERLKGVDSTLKIQPAKLEDSAVYLCASSLSRGDTEAFFGQGTRLTVV.

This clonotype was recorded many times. CDR3: CASSEGSAGANVLTF. The DNA of the CDR3 is TGTGCCAGCAGTGAAGGGTCAGCTGGGGCCAACGTCCTGACTTTC. The rearrangement uses TRBV2 and TRBJ2-6, with no clear D. The CDR3 sequence is 15 residues long. V lost 1 base and J 2 bases, leaving 6 bases between the germline ends. Germline lookup yields CDR1 SNHLY and CDR2 FYNNEI.

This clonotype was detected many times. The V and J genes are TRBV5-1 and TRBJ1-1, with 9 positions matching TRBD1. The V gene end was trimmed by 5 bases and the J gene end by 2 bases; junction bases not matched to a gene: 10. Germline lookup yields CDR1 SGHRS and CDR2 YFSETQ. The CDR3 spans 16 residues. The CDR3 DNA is TGCGCCAGCAGACAAAGGACAGGGGTAGGAAACACTGAAGCTTTCTTT. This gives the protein CASRQRTGVGNTEAFF.

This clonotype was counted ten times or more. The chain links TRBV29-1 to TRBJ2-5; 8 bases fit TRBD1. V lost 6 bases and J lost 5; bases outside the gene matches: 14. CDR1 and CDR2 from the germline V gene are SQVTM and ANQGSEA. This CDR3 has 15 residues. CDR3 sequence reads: CSVALGQVTAETQYF. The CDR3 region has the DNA TGCAGCGTCGCCTTGGGACAGGTCACGGCGGAGACCCAGTACTTC. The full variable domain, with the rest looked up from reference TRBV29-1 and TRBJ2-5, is SAVISQKPSRDICQRGTSLTIQCQVDSQVTMMFWYRQQPGQSLTLIATANQGSEATYESGFVIDKFPISRPNLTFSTLTVSNMSPEDSSIYLCSVALGQVTAETQYFGPGTRLLVL.

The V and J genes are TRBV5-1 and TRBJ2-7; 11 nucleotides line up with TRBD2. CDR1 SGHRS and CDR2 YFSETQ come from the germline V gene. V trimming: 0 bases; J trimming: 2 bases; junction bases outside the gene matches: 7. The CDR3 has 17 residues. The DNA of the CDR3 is TGCGCCAGCAGCTTGGGGGGACTAGCGGAGCAGACCTACGAGCAGTACTTC. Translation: CASSLGGLAEQTYEQYF. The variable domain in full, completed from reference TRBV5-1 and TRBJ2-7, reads KAGVTQTPRYLIKTRGQQVTLSCSPISGHRSVSWYQQTPGQGLQFLFEYFSETQRNKGNFPGRFSGRQFSNSRSEMNVSTLELGDSALYLCASSLGGLAEQTYEQYFGPGTRLTVT.

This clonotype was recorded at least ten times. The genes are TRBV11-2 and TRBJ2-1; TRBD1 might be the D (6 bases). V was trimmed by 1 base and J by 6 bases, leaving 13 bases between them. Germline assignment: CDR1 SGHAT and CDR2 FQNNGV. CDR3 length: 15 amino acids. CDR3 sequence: CASSLGTDFGNEQFF. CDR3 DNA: TGTGCCAGCAGCTTAGGGACAGACTTCGGCAATGAGCAGTTCTTC.

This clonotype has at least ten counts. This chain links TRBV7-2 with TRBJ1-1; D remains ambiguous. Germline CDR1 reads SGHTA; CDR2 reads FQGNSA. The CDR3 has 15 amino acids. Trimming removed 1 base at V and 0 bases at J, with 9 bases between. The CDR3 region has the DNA TGTGCCAGCAGCTTAGAGGGAGACATGAACACTGAAGCTTTCTTT. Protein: CASSLEGDMNTEAFF. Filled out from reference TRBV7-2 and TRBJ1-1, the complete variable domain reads GAGVSQSPSNKVTEKGKDVELRCDPISGHTALYWYRQSLGQGLEFLIYFQGNSAPDKSGLPSDRFSAERTGGSVSTLTIQRTQQEDSAVYLCASSLEGDMNTEAFFGQGTRLTVV.

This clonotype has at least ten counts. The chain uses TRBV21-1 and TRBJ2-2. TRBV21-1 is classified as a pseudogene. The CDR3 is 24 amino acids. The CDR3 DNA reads TGTGCCAGCAGCAAGGTGTTTCGAAAACAAGATAAAGCCCAGTGTTGGGGGAACACCGGGGAGCTGTTTTTT. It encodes CASSKVFRKQDKAQCWGNTGELFF.

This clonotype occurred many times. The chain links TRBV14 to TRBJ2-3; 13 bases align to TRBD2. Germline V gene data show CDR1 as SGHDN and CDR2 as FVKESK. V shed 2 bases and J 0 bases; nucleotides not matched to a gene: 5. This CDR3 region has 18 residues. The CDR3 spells CASSQRLAGGLSTDTQYF. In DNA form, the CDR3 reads TGTGCCAGCAGCCAAAGACTAGCGGGAGGACTAAGCACAGATACGCAGTATTTT.

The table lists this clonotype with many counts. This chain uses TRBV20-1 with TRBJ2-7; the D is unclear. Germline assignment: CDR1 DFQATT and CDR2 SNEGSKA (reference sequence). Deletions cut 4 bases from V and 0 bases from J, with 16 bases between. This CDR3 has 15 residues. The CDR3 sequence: CSATSIGLSSYEQYF. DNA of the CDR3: TGCAGTGCTACCAGTATAGGGTTAAGCTCCTACGAGCAGTACTTC.

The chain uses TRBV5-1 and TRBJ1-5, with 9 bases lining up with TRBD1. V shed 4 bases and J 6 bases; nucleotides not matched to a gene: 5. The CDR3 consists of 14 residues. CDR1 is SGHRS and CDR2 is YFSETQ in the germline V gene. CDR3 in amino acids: CASSPGTGSQPQHF. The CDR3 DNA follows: TGCGCCAGCAGCCCCGGGACAGGGTCTCAGCCCCAGCATTTT. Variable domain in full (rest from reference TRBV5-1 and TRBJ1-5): KAGVTQTPRYLIKTRGQQVTLSCSPISGHRSVSWYQQTPGQGLQFLFEYFSETQRNKGNFPGRFSGRQFSNSRSEMNVSTLELGDSALYLCASSPGTGSQPQHFGDGTRLSIL.

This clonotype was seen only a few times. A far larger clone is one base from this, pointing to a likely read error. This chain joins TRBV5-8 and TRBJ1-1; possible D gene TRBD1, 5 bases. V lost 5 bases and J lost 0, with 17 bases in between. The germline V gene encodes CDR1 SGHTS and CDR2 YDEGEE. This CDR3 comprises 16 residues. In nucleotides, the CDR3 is TGTGCCAGCAGGGGCCTGGGACGCGGAATGAACACTGAAGCTTTCTTT. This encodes CASRGLGRGMNTEAFF.

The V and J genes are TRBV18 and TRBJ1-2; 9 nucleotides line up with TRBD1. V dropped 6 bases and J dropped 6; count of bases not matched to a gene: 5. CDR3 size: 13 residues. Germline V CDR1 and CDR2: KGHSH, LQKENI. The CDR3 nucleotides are TGTGCCAGCTCGCCGGGACAGGGCGATGGCTACACCTTC. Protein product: CASSPGQGDGYTF.

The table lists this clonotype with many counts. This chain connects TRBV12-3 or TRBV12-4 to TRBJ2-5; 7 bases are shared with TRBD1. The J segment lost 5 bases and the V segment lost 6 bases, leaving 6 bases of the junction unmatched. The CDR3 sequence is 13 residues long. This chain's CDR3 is CASRQTGDETQYF. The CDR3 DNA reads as TGTGCCAGCAGACAAACAGGGGACGAGACCCAGTACTTC.

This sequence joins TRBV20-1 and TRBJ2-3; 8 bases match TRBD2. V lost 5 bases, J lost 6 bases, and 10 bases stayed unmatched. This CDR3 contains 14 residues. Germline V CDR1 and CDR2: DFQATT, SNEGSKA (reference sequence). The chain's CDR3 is CSAPAGGAGDTQYF. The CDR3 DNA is TGCAGTGCTCCGGCGGGGGGAGCTGGGGATACGCAGTATTTT.

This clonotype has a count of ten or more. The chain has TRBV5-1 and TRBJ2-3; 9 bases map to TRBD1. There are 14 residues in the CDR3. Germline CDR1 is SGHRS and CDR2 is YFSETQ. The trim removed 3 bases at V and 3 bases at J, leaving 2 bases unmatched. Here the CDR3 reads CASSSGQGTDTQYF. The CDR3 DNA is TGCGCCAGCAGCTCGGGACAGGGTACAGATACGCAGTATTTT.

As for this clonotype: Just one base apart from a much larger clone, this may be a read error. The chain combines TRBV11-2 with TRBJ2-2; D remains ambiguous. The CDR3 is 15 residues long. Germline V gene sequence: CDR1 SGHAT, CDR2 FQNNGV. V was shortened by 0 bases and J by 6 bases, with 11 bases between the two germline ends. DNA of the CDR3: TGTGCCAGCAGCTTAGAGTTCCTAGTATCCGGGGAGCTGTTTTTT. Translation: CASSLEFLVSGELFF.